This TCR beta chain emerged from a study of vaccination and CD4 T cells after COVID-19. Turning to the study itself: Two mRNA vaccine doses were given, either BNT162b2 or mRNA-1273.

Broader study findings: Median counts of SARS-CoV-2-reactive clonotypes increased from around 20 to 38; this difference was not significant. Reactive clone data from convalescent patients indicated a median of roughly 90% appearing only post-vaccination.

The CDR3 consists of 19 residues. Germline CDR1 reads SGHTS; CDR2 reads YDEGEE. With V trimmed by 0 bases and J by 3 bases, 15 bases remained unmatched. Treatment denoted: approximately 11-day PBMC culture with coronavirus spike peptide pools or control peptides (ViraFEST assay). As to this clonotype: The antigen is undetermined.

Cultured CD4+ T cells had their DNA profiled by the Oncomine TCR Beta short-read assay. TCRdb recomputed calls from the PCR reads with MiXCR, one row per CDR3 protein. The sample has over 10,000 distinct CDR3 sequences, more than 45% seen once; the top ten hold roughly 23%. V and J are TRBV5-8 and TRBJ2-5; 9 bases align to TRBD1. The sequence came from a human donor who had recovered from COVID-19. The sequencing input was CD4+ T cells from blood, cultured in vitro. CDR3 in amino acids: CASSLARAGTGPGEETQYF. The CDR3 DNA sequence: TGTGCCAGCAGCTTGGCCAGAGCCGGGACAGGGCCCGGGGAAGAGACCCAGTACTTC.